Detailed here is one TCR beta chain. Its target is not known. This CDR3 comprises 14 residues. J gave up 6 bases and V 7 bases, and 8 bases lay outside the gene matches. These data originate in a study of identical twins' blood T cells. Study-level findings and limits: Twins shared about as many clonotypes as their cloneset sizes predicted.

One entry per CDR3 protein results from TCRdb running MiXCR on the 5' RACE reads. The sample has hundreds of thousands of distinct CDR3 sequences, roughly 28% seen once. This clonotype originated in a woman aged 18-50 years in good health. Sequenced: PBMCs. The V and J genes are TRBV12-3 or TRBV12-4 and TRBJ2-2; 7 bases agree with TRBD2. CDR3 region: CASTTSRQAGELFF. CDR3 coding DNA: TGTGCCAGCACGACTAGCAGGCAAGCCGGGGAGCTGTTTTTT.